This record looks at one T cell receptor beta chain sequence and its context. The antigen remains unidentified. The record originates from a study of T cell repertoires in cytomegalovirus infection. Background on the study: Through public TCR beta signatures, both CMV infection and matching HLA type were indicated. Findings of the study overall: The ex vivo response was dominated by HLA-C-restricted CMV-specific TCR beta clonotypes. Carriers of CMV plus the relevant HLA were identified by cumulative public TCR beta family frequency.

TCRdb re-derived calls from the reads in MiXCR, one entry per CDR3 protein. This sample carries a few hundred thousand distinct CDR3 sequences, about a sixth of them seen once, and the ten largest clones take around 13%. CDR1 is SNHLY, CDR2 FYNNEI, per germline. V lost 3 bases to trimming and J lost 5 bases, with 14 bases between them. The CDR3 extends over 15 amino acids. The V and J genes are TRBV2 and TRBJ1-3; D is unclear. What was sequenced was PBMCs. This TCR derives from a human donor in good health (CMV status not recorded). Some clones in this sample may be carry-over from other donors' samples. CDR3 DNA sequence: TGTGCCAGCAGTGACGGCAGGACTGACAGAAACACCATATATTTT. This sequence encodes CASSDGRTDRNTIYF.